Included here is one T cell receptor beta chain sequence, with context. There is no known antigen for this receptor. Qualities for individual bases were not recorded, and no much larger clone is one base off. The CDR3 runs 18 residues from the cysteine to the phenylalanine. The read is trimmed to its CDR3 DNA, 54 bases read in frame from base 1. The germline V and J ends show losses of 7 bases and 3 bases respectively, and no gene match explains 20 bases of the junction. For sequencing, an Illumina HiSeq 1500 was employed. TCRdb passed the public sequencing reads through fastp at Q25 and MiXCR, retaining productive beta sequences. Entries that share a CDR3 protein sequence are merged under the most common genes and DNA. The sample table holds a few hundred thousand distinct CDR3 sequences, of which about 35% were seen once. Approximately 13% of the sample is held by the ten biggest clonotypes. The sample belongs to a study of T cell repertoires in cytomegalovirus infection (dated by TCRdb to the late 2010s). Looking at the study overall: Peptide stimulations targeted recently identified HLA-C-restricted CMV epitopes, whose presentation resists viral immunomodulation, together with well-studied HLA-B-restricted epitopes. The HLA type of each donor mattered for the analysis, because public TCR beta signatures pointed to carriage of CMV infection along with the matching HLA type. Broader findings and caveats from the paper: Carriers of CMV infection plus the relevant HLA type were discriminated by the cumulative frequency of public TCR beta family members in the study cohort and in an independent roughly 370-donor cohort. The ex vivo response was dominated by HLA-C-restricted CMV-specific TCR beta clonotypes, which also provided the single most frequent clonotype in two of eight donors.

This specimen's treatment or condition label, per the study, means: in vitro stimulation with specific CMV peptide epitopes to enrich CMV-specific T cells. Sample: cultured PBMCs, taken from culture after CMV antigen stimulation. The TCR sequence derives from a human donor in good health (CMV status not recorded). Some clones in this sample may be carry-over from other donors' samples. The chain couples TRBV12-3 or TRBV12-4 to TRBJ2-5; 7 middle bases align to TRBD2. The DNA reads TGTGCCAGCACCACGAGGCGGGTGGCGGGAGTGAGGGAAGAGACCCAGTACTTC. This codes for CASTTRRVAGVREETQYF.